The entry that follows covers one T cell receptor beta chain sequence. Its antigen remains unknown. Produced via immunoSEQ multiplex PCR; TCRdb's table is partial and in-frame only. The profile covers around 190,000 clones, with more than 70% appearing a single time and over 1.1% taken by the ten largest. The data derive from a study of cytomegalovirus exposure and HLA in healthy donors. Study observations and caveats: The finding came from a later analysis; first-cohort TCR clusters tended to co-occur in the roughly 110 validation repertoires.

This TCR was sampled from a woman aged 18-29 years in good health and CMV-seronegative. The specimen sequenced was PBMCs.

The CDR3 bases are TGTGCCAGCAGCGGCGGGGGCTGGGAGCAGTTCTTC. Translation: CASSGGGWEQFF. The genes are TRBV5-4 and TRBJ2-1; TRBD2 might be the D (7 bases). This CDR3 has 12 residues. The V end lost 4 bases, the J end lost 10 bases, and 12 bases lay between the germline ends. Per the germline V gene, CDR1 is SGHNT and CDR2 is YYREEE (reference sequence).